Sequencing of this T cell receptor beta chain was carried out in a study of human T cells and chemical hapten exposure. Findings and caveats of the study: Donors were affected by alopecia, so their immune reaction might vary from that of healthy individuals.

Many counts were recorded for this clonotype. Its antigen is still unknown. The CDR3 spans 11 residues. CDR1 is ENHRY, CDR2 SYGVKD, per germline. Trimming pared 6 bases from V and 10 bases from J, leaving 12 bases between. The sample's time point: patch test 3, about 24 weeks after DPC sensitization. Treatment described: therapeutic diphenylcyclopropenone sensitization with weekly scalp DPC. Original data processing: 96,000 or so TCRs per sample was the median, with a range of 23,224 to 690,600. TCRdb fed the RACE reads into MiXCR, producing one record per CDR3 protein. What appears here as the V and J calls and clone size reflects TCRdb's work, not the paper's. The table records 95,000 to 150,000 distinct CDR3 sequences, around 11% of them present only once.

The chain combines TRBV10-3 with TRBJ1-1; D gene uncertain. The sequence was collected from a woman aged 45-65 years with alopecia areata. Some clones in this sample may be carry-over from other donors' samples. The sequencing here drew on whole blood, taken in connection with sensitization to the hapten diphenylcyclopropenone (DPC). The CDR3 spells CAIRAGATAFF. As DNA, the CDR3 is TGTGCCATCAGGGCGGGAGCGACAGCTTTCTTT.